This T cell receptor (beta chain) appears in the sequencing data of a study of blood T cells in healthy people across ages. Study outcomes and limitations: It was held that the diversity estimates obtained from one million T cells were underestimates. A roughly linear age-dependent decrease characterized TCR beta diversity per million T cells. Changes seen in expanded clonotypes were possibly confounded by donor CMV status left unknown.

CDR1 and CDR2 (germline): SGHTA, FQGNSA. The CDR3 consists of 14 residues. V lost 3 bases to trimming and J lost 9 bases, with 14 bases between them. This clonotype was observed once. Its antigen is unidentified. Alongside a J-beta primer mix, a sample-barcoded 5' primer served in a second PCR lasting about 7 to 11 cycles. A template-switch adaptor that had 12 random nucleotides put a tag on each cDNA molecule. In TCRdb, the 5' RACE reads were re-called with MiXCR into one record per CDR3 protein. The table has about 1.8 million distinct CDR3 sequences, around 50% seen once. The chain combines TRBV7-2 with TRBJ1-4; D ambiguous. The receptor was derived from a woman in her thirties or forties in good health. Sequenced material: blood. CDR3 nucleotides: TGTGCCAGCAGCTTTGTTCCGTACGCTAAAAAACTGTTTTTT. Protein sequence: CASSFVPYAKKLFF.